This TCR beta chain was obtained from a study of response to subunit inactivated influenza vaccine. TCRdb passed the RT-PCR reads through MiXCR, listing each CDR3 protein once. The sample yields 550,000 to 650,000 distinct CDR3 sequences, roughly 12% seen once. CDR3 length equals 15 residues. After removal of 6 bases from V and 3 bases from J, the junction contained 8 bases not matched to a gene. CDR1 is MNHNS, CDR2 SASEGT, per germline. V gene TRBV6-1 combines with J gene TRBJ2-3; 8 nucleotides line up with TRBD2. This sample comprised PBMCs from blood, obtained on the day of vaccination. The clonotype originates from a man aged 50 to 59 who received an inactivated influenza vaccine. CDR3 nucleotide sequence: TGTGCCAGCAGCGGGCCGGGACTAGGGACAGATACGCAGTATTTT. Amino acid sequence: CASSGPGLGTDTQYF.